The 3 T cell receptor beta chains below come from one sample, sequenced in a study of blood T cell repertoires in COVID-19. Profiled with immunoSEQ multiplex PCR; TCRdb holds only in-frame clones, not every one. The sample gives a few hundred thousand clones, around 86% of which show up once; 1% is in the top ten. The sample consisted of peripheral blood. The source of these receptors is a man between 50 and 59 years old with active or convalescent COVID-19.

The chain joins TRBV5-4 to TRBJ1-3; TRBD1 matches at 10 bases. The CDR3 spans 15 residues. The germline V gene encodes CDR1 SGHNT and CDR2 YYREEE (reference sequence). V gave up 4 bases and J gave up 4 bases; unmatched junction bases: 5. CDR3 protein: CASSRDRGEGNTIYF. In nucleotides, the CDR3 is TGTGCCAGCAGCCGGGACAGGGGAGAGGGAAACACCATATATTTT.

The rearrangement links TRBV19 to TRBJ1-4, with no clear D. Germline V gives CDR1 LNHDA, CDR2 SQIVND (reference sequence). The CDR3 is 14 residues long. Trimming pared 4 bases from V and 8 bases from J, leaving 14 bases between. The CDR3 is CASSTRVGTEKLFF. The CDR3 region has the DNA TGTGCCAGTAGTACGCGGGTGGGCACGGAAAAACTGTTTTTT.

The chain uses TRBV5-5 and TRBJ1-2; 8 nucleotides line up with TRBD1. Germline CDR1 and CDR2: SGHKS and YYEKEE (reference sequence). The CDR3 is made up of 13 amino acids. J was trimmed by 7 bases and V by 2 bases; bases with no gene match: 4. Written as DNA, the CDR3 is TGTGCCAGCAGCTTTGGGACAGGCGTTGGCTACACCTTC. Amino acid sequence: CASSFGTGVGYTF.